Described below is a single T cell receptor (beta chain) sequence and its context. A multiplex PCR was run with 60 Vbeta primers and 13 Jbeta primers. Only in-frame clones appear in the TCRdb table, and some are missing; sequencing was by immunoSEQ multiplex PCR. The sample holds roughly 200,000 clones, 77% seen once. These data belong to a study of cytomegalovirus exposure and HLA in healthy donors. The trim removed 3 bases at V and 2 bases at J, leaving 4 bases unmatched. The CDR3 has 15 amino acids. The germline V gene has CDR1 SGHDN and CDR2 FVKESK. The sequenced sample consisted of PBMCs. The chain carries TRBV14 and TRBJ2-3, with 8 bases that match TRBD1. The TCR sequence derives from an older woman in good health and CMV-seropositive. The CDR3 DNA is TGTGCCAGCAGCCAGAGACAGGGGACCACAGATACGCAGTATTTT. Its protein is CASSQRQGTTDTQYF.